The rows below give T cell receptor beta chains drawn from one sample of a study of T cell responses to AZD1222 COVID-19 vaccine. The data were produced by immunoSEQ multiplex PCR, yet TCRdb's version contains in-frame clones alone and is incomplete. The sample lists 150,000 to 160,000 clones, roughly nine tenths occurring once. This sample comprised peripheral blood, obtained 28 days after the second AZD1222 dose. All receptors derive from an adult who received the AZD1222 COVID-19 vaccine. Each CDR3 is given with its conserved first and last residue. A D gene is named only where the DNA matches it firmly.

TRBV7-2	TRBD2	TRBJ2-7	CASSSRLAGAYEQYF
TRBV6-6	-	TRBJ1-3	CASSSPQRPSGNTIYF
TRBV4-1	TRBD2	TRBJ2-3	CASSHLWVGLAGGKGTDTQYF
TRBV5-6	TRBD2	TRBJ2-1	CASSPIGTSGRNNEQFF
TRBV15	-	TRBJ1-4	CATSRSRTSTNEKLFF
TRBV11-2	-	TRBJ1-6	CASSFPFNSPLHF
TRBV12-3/TRBV12-4	TRBD1	TRBJ1-2	CASSRTGDYTF
TRBV24-1	-	TRBJ1-5	CATSVRGLSTQLNQPQHF
TRBV28	-	TRBJ2-6	CASKRGSGANVLTF
TRBV18	-	TRBJ2-6	CASSPLGPGANVLTF
TRBV2	-	TRBJ1-6	CASSDGRYRASSYNSPLHF
TRBV13	-	TRBJ1-6	CASSFGRGLVSPLHF
TRBV18	TRBD1	TRBJ1-6	CASSPIWTGSNSPLHF
TRBV4-2	TRBD1	TRBJ1-1	CASSQIRDRGLMNTEAFF
TRBV2	-	TRBJ1-1	CASIRGRTEAFF
TRBV6-6	-	TRBJ1-2	CASSVPGYRYGYTF
TRBV11-2	-	TRBJ2-2	CASSPGLTNTGELFF
TRBV28	-	TRBJ1-1	CASDKGIEAFF
TRBV14	-	TRBJ1-3	CASSHLDRSGNTIYF
TRBV7-2	-	TRBJ2-2	CASSLAPRQGPNTGELFF
TRBV5-1	-	TRBJ2-1	CASSPWRGHNEQFF
TRBV12-3/TRBV12-4	-	TRBJ2-3	CASSQQGRDTQYF
TRBV2	-	TRBJ1-2	CASWWVGYGYTF
TRBV19	TRBD2	TRBJ2-1	CASSILLAGGPNEQFF
TRBV10-2	-	TRBJ2-3	CASSLTGSGLADTQYF
TRBV7-2	TRBD1	TRBJ1-5	CASSLGGQGWSQPQHF
TRBV20-1	-	TRBJ2-4	CSASESSWGKAKNIQYF
TRBV3-1/TRBV3-2	TRBD2	TRBJ2-7	CASSQDRGRAFEQYF
TRBV2	-	TRBJ1-5	CASRRGDQPQHF
TRBV7-2	-	TRBJ2-7	CASSLGQGFGYEQYF
TRBV28	TRBD2	TRBJ2-1	CASRNNAGGLSNEQFF
TRBV19	TRBD1	TRBJ1-5	CASTRQGAPDQPQHF
TRBV2	TRBD1	TRBJ1-2	CASSDAGQGTGHYGYTF
TRBV27	-	TRBJ2-5	CASSFWDRQETQYF
TRBV15	TRBD1	TRBJ1-1	CATSRDSQATGATFF
TRBV10-3	-	TRBJ1-2	CAISEPRQGLASGYTF
TRBV6-7	TRBD2	TRBJ2-1	CASSGGTSDYNEQFF
TRBV20-1	-	TRBJ2-7	CSARGVEQYF
TRBV7-9	-	TRBJ2-5	CASSLGRGLTQETQYF
TRBV18	-	TRBJ2-3	CASSPTGTGSTDTQYF
TRBV6-4	-	TRBJ2-1	CASSEVSVGGGRYNEQFF
TRBV24-1	TRBD1	TRBJ2-5	CATSPGQGLETQYF
TRBV7-9	TRBD2	TRBJ2-3	CASSRSGLADSSTDTQYF
TRBV18	-	TRBJ2-5	CASSPGLQETQYF
TRBV3-1/TRBV3-2	-	TRBJ2-5	CASSQGFETQYF
TRBV6-5	-	TRBJ1-4	CASKRTARDEKLFF
TRBV16	-	TRBJ2-4	CASSRRKNIQYF
TRBV9	TRBD1	TRBJ1-6	CASSVGPPGQGAKGSPLHF
TRBV5-1	TRBD2	TRBJ2-1	CASSLARLAGANEQFF
TRBV7-9	-	TRBJ2-3	CASSTAPSVISTDTQYF
TRBV5-5	-	TRBJ1-6	CASTFVVSYNSPLHF
TRBV7-9	-	TRBJ1-4	CASSRPSATNEKLFF
TRBV3-1/TRBV3-2	-	TRBJ1-2	CASSPRDSTNYGYTF
TRBV13	-	TRBJ2-1	CAIPLPRRETYEQFF
TRBV5-6	-	TRBJ1-3	CASSLKHSGNTIYF
TRBV6-5	-	TRBJ1-2	CALIGGNYGYTF
TRBV10-1	-	TRBJ2-7	CASSEHRTASSYEQYF
TRBV5-6	-	TRBJ1-5	CASSFGSNQPQHF
TRBV12-5	-	TRBJ1-5	CASGLTHDRPQHF